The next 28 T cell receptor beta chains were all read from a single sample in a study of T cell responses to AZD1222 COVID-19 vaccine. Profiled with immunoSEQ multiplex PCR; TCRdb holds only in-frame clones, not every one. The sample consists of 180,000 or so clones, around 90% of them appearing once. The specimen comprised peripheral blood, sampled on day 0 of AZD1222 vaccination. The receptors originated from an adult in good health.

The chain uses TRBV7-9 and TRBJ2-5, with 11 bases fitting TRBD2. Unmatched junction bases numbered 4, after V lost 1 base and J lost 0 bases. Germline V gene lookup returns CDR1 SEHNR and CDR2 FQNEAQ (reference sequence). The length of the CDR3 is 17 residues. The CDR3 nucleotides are TGTGCCAGCAGCTTAGTGACTAGCGGGGAGTACCAAGAGACCCAGTACTTC. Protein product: CASSLVTSGEYQETQYF. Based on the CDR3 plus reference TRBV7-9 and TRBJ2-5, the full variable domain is DTGVSQNPRHKITKRGQNVTFRCDPISEHNRLYWYRQTLGQGPEFLTYFQNEAQLEKSRLLSDRFSAERPKGSFSTLEIQRTEQGDSAMYLCASSLVTSGEYQETQYFGPGTRLLVL.

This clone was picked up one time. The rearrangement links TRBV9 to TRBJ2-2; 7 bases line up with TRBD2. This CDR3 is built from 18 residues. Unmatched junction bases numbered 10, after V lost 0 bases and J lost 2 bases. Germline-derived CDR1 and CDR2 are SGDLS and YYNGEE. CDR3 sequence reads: CASSVALAGGSNTGELFF. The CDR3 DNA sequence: TGTGCCAGCAGCGTAGCGCTAGCCGGGGGGAGTAACACCGGGGAGCTGTTTTTT.

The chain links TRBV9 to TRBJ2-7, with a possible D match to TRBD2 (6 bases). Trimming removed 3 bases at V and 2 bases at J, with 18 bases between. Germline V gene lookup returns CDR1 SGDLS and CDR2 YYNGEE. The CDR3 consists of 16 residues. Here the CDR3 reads CASSDRTGGLPYEQYF. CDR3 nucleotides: TGTGCCAGCAGCGACCGGACTGGGGGGTTGCCCTACGAGCAGTACTTC.

CDR3 DNA: TGTGCCAGCAGGGGAGGACAGGCCGGGGAGACCCAGTACTTC. Its translation: CASRGGQAGETQYF. The chain is built from TRBV7-2 and TRBJ2-5, with TRBD1 as a possible D gene (7 bases). V shed 6 bases and J shed 5 bases, with 16 bases lying between them. Germline V gene data show CDR1 as SGHTA and CDR2 as FQGNSA. The CDR3 is 14 residues long.

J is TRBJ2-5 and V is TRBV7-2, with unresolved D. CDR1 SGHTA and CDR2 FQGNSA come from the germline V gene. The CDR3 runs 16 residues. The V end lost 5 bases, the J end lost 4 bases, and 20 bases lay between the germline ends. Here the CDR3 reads CASSPVEPNLPETQYF. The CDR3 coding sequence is TGTGCCAGCAGCCCCGTCGAGCCGAACCTCCCAGAGACCCAGTACTTC.

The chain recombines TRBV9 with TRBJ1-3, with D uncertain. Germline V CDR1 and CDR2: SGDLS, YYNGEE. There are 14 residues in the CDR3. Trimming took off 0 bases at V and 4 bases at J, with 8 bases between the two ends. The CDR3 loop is CASSVDQVGNTIYF. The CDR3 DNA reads TGTGCCAGCAGCGTAGACCAGGTCGGAAACACCATATATTTT.

The CDR3 loop reads CASSPDRGPSNSPLHF. The CDR3 bases are TGTGCCAGCAGTCCGGACAGGGGCCCCTCTAATTCACCCCTCCACTTT. This chain connects TRBV7-7 to TRBJ1-6; 9 bases line up with TRBD1. V shed 6 bases and J 6 bases; nucleotides not matched to a gene: 9. The germline V gene has CDR1 SSHAT and CDR2 FNYEAQ (reference sequence). The CDR3 loop spans 16 amino acids.

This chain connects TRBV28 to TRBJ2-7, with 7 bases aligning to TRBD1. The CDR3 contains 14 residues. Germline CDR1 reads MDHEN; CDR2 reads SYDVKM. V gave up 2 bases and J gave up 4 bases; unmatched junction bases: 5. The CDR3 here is CASSLRDSPYEQYF. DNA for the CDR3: TGTGCCAGCAGTTTAAGGGACAGTCCTTACGAGCAGTACTTC.

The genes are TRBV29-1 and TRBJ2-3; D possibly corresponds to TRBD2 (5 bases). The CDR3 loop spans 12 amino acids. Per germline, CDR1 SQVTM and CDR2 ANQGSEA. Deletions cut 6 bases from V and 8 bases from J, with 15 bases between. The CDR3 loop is CSVAWERATQYF. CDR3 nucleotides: TGCAGCGTCGCTTGGGAGCGTGCTACGCAGTATTTT.

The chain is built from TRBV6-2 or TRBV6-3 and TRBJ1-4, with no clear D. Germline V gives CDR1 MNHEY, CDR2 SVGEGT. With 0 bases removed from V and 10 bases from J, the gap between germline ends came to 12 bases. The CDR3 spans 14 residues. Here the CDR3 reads CASSYSLTSGKLFF. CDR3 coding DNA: TGTGCCAGCAGTTACTCATTAACCTCGGGAAAACTGTTTTTT.

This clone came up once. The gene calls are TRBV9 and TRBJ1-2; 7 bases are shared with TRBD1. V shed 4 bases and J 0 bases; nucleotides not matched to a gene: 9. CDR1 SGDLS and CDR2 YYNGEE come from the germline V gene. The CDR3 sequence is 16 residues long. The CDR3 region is CASSPRGDRANYGYTF. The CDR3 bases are TGTGCCAGCAGCCCCCGAGGGGACAGAGCTAACTATGGCTACACCTTC.

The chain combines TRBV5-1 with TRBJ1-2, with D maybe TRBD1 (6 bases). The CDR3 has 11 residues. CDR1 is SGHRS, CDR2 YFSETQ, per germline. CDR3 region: CASRAGAGYTF. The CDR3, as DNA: TGCGCGTCGAGGGCGGGGGCTGGCTACACCTTC.

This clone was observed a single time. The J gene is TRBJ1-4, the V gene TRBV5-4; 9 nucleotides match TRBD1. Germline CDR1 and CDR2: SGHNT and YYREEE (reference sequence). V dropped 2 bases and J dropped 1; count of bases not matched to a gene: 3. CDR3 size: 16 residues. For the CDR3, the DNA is TGTGCCAGCAGCTTCGGGACAGGGATAACTAATGAAAAACTGTTTTTT. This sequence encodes CASSFGTGITNEKLFF.

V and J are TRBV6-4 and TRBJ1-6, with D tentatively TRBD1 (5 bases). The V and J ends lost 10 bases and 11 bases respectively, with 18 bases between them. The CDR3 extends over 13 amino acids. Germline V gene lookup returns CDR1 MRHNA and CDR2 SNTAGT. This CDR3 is CATGGPGWPPLHF. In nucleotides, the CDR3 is TGTGCCACCGGGGGTCCAGGGTGGCCACCCCTCCACTTT.

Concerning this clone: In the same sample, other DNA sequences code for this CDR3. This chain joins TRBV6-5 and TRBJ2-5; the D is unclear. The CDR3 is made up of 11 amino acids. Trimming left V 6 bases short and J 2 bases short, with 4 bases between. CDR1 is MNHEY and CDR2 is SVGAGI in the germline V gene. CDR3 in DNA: TGTGCCAGCAGCCCGCAAGAGACCCAGTACTTC. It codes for CASSPQETQYF.

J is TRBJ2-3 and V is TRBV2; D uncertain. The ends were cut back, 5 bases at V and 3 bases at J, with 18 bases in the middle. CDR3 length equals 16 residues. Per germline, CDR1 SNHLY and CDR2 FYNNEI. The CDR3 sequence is CASSLSREEITDTQYF. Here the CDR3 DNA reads TGTGCCAGCAGTCTTTCCCGCGAAGAGATTACAGATACGCAGTATTTT.

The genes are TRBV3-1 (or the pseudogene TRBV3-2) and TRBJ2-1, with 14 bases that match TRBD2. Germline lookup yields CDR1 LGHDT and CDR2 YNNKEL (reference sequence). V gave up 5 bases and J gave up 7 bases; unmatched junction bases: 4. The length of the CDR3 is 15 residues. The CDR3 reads CASSEGTSGGNEQFF. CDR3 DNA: TGTGCCAGCAGCGAGGGGACTAGCGGGGGAAATGAGCAGTTCTTC.

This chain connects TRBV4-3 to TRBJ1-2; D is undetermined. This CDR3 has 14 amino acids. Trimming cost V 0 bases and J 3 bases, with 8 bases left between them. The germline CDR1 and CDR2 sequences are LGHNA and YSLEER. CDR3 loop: CASSQDLGDYGYTF. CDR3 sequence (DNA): TGCGCCAGCAGCCAAGATTTAGGAGACTATGGCTACACCTTC.

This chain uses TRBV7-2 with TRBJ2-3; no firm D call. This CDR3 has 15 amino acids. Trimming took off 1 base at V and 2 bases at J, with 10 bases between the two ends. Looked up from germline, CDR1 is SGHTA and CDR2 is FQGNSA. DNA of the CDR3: TGTGCCAGCAGCTTAGTATACTCGCCCACAGATACGCAGTATTTT. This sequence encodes CASSLVYSPTDTQYF.

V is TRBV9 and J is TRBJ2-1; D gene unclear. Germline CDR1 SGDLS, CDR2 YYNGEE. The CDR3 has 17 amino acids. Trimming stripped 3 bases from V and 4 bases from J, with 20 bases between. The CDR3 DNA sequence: TGTGCCAGCAGCGGAGGCCCCCCTAGGACGCGGTACAATGAGCAGTTCTTC. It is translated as CASSGGPPRTRYNEQFF.

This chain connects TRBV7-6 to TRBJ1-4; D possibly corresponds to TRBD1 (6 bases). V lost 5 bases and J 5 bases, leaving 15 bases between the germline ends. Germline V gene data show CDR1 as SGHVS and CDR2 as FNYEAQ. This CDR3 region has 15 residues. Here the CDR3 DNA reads TGTGCCAGCAGCCCCCTGGGGGCCGCCAATGAAAAACTGTTTTTT. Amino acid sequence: CASSPLGAANEKLFF.

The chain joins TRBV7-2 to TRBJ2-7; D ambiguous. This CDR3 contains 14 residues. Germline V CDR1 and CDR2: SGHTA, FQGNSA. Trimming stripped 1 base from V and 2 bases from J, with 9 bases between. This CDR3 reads CASSLGTTPYEQYF. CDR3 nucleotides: TGTGCCAGCAGCTTAGGAACGACCCCCTACGAGCAGTACTTC. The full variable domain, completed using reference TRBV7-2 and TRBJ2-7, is GAGVSQSPSNKVTEKGKDVELRCDPISGHTALYWYRQSLGQGLEFLIYFQGNSAPDKSGLPSDRFSAERTGGSVSTLTIQRTQQEDSAVYLCASSLGTTPYEQYFGPGTRLTVT.

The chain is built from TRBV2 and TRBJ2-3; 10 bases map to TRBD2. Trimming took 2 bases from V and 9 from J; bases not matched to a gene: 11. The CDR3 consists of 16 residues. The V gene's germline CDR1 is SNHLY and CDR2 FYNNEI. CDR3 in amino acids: CASSETGAGGPGTQYF. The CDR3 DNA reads TGTGCCAGCAGTGAAACGGGAGCGGGGGGGCCTGGCACGCAGTATTTT.

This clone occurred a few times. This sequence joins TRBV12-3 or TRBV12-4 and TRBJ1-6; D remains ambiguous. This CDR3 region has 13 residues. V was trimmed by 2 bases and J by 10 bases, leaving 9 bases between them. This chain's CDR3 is CASSLLSESPLHF. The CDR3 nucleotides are TGTGCCAGCAGTTTACTCAGCGAGTCACCCCTCCACTTT.

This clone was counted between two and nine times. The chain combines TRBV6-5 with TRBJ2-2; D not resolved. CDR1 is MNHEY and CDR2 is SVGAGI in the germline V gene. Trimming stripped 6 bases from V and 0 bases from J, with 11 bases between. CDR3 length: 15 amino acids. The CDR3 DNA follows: TGTGCCAGCAGCTCGGACGGCCCGAACACCGGGGAGCTGTTTTTT. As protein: CASSSDGPNTGELFF.

CDR3 residues: CAWSVNTDTQYF. The CDR3 region has the DNA TGTGCCTGGAGTGTAAACACAGATACGCAGTATTTT. The chain joins TRBV30 to TRBJ2-3; the D is unclear. Per the germline V gene, CDR1 is GTSNPN and CDR2 is SVGIG (reference sequence). V shed 0 bases and J shed 2 bases, with 3 bases lying between them. The CDR3 loop spans 12 amino acids.

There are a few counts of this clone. CDR3 DNA sequence: TGTGCCAGCAGCTTAGGAGGGGGTCCCTACGAGCAGTACTTC. As protein: CASSLGGGPYEQYF. The chain combines TRBV7-2 with TRBJ2-7, with a possible D match to TRBD1 (6 bases). Trimming took off 1 base at V and 2 bases at J, with 9 bases between the two ends. The V gene's germline CDR1 is SGHTA and CDR2 FQGNSA. The CDR3 runs to 14 residues.

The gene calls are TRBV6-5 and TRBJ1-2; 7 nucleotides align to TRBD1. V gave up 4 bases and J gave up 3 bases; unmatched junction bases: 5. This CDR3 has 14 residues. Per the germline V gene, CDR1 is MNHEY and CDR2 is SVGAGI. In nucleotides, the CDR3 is TGTGCCAGCAGTTTAAGGACAGGAGACTATGGCTACACCTTC. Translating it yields CASSLRTGDYGYTF.